This T cell receptor (beta chain) was retrieved from a study of identical twins. Via MiXCR, TCRdb re-called the 5' RACE reads, giving one row per CDR3 protein. The sample includes some 1,600,000 distinct CDR3 sequences, roughly a third of them seen just once. The table lists this clonotype with many counts. Germline V gene lookup returns CDR1 DFQATT and CDR2 SNEGSKA (reference sequence). The length of the CDR3 is 13 residues. Germline trimming cut 3 bases from V and 8 bases from J; bases unmatched to any gene: 8. This chain joins TRBV20-1 and TRBJ2-7; 9 nucleotides align to TRBD1. The specimen sequenced was cord blood. This sequence originates from a newborn girl in good health. Written as DNA, the CDR3 is TGCAGTGCTAGGTCCGGGACAGGGAAGAAGCAGTACTTC. It specifies CSARSGTGKKQYF.